A single sample is the source of the 24 T cell receptor beta chains below, sequenced in a study of blood T cell repertoires in COVID-19. Here immunoSEQ multiplex PCR was the method, and the copy in TCRdb shows in-frame clones only, minus some. The sample holds under 250,000 clones; around four fifths are singletons and the top ten take around 6.8%. The sequenced sample consisted of peripheral blood. The receptor set was obtained from a woman aged 55-69 years with active or convalescent COVID-19.

The rearrangement links TRBV19 to TRBJ2-4; 13 positions agree with TRBD2. With 3 bases clipped from V and 8 bases from J, the junction kept 10 bases outside the gene matches. The CDR3 totals 17 residues. Germline V CDR1 and CDR2: LNHDA, SQIVND (reference sequence). CDR3 nucleotide sequence: TGTGCCAGTAGTATCGGACTAGCGGGAGCCCTCAGGGACATTCAGTACTTC. This gives the protein CASSIGLAGALRDIQYF. The variable domain in full, completed from reference TRBV19 and TRBJ2-4, reads DGGITQSPKYLFRKEGQNVTLSCEQNLNHDAMYWYRQDPGQGLRLIYYSQIVNDFQKGDIAEGYSVSREKKESFPLTVTSAQKNPTAFYLCASSIGLAGALRDIQYFGAGTRLSVL.

The rearrangement joins TRBV15 to TRBJ2-1; TRBD2 agrees at 9 bases. V lost 3 bases to trimming and J lost 3 bases; unmatched junction nucleotides: 6. From germline, CDR1 is LNHNV and CDR2 YYDKDF (reference sequence). This CDR3 has 16 residues. In nucleotides, the CDR3 is TGTGCCACCAGCAGGGTAGCGGGGGCCCTCTACAATGAGCAGTTCTTC. Protein product: CATSRVAGALYNEQFF.

The chain combines TRBV7-3 with TRBJ1-1; 8 positions match TRBD1. Germline CDR1 SGHTA, CDR2 FQGTGA. With 2 bases clipped from V and 0 bases from J, the junction kept 8 bases outside the gene matches. This CDR3 spans 17 amino acids. The chain's CDR3 is CASSLDNRGAMNTEAFF. The DNA of the CDR3 is TGTGCCAGCAGCTTAGACAACAGGGGGGCCATGAACACTGAAGCTTTCTTT.

This clone was recorded a few times. The rearrangement joins TRBV24-1 to TRBJ2-1; 8 nucleotides line up with TRBD2. Germline CDR1 is KGHDR and CDR2 is SFDVKD. V lost 6 bases and J lost 6; bases outside the gene matches: 15. CDR3 length: 17 residues. CDR3 nucleotides: TGTGCCACCAGTCCATTACCTTCCGGGACTAGGCCCAATGAGCAGTTCTTC. Protein: CATSPLPSGTRPNEQFF.

V and J are TRBV4-1 and TRBJ2-2; 11 bases are a match to TRBD2. Germline V CDR1 and CDR2: MGHRA, YSYEKL. The V gene end was trimmed by 0 bases and the J gene end by 7 bases; junction bases not matched to a gene: 13. CDR3 length: 19 residues. The CDR3 nucleotides are TGCGCCAGCAGCCAAGACGCGGCGGTAGCGGGGGGGCCAGTCGGGGAGCTGTTTTTT. Encoded protein: CASSQDAAVAGGPVGELFF.

The V gene is TRBV5-1, the J gene TRBJ2-1; 7 bases agree with TRBD2. This CDR3 region has 17 residues. V lost 0 bases and J lost 2; bases outside the gene matches: 8. From germline, CDR1 is SGHRS and CDR2 YFSETQ. The CDR3 nucleotides are TGCGCCAGCAGCTTGGTTTGGGCGGGAGAAACCTACAATGAGCAGTTCTTC. Amino acids: CASSLVWAGETYNEQFF.

This clone was recorded only once. The chain joins TRBV5-4 to TRBJ2-1, with TRBD1 matching over 9 bases. CDR3 length: 13 residues. Germline CDR1 reads SGHNT; CDR2 reads YYREEE (reference sequence). CDR3 coding DNA: TGTGCAGCACAGGGGGCGCGGAACAATGAGCAGTTCTTC. Translating it yields CAAQGARNNEQFF. Together with reference TRBV5-4 and TRBJ2-1, the CDR3 gives the full variable domain: ETGVTQSPTHLIKTRGQQVTLRCSSQSGHNTVSWYQQALGQGPQFIFQYYREEENGRGNFPPRFSGLQFPNYSSELNVNALELDDSALYLCAAQGARNNEQFFGPGTRLTVL.

CDR3 in amino acids: CASSLAGANNEQFF. The CDR3 coding sequence is TGTGCCAGCAGCCTAGCGGGAGCCAACAATGAGCAGTTCTTC. The V call is TRBV7-3, the J call TRBJ2-1; 10 bases are a match to TRBD2. The germline gives CDR1 SGHTA, CDR2 FQGTGA. This CDR3 has 14 residues. V lost 5 bases, J lost 5 bases, and 3 bases stayed unmatched.

This chain joins TRBV5-1 and TRBJ1-3; tentatively, D is TRBD1 (5 bases). Germline lookup yields CDR1 SGHRS and CDR2 YFSETQ. The length of the CDR3 is 16 residues. V lost 0 bases and J 2 bases, leaving 12 bases between the germline ends. CDR3 sequence (DNA): TGCGCCAGCAGCTTGGACAGGCAGAGTCCTGGAAACACCATATATTTT. Residues: CASSLDRQSPGNTIYF.

The gene calls are TRBV28 and TRBJ1-3, with 9 bases lining up with TRBD1. CDR1 MDHEN and CDR2 SYDVKM come from the germline V gene. V lost 5 bases to trimming and J lost 2 bases; unmatched junction nucleotides: 7. The CDR3 contains 16 residues. The CDR3 DNA is TGTGCCAGCAGTACTCGACAGGGGGAAGCTGGAAACACCATATATTTT. The encoded protein is CASSTRQGEAGNTIYF.

The chain joins TRBV19 to TRBJ2-1, with 12 bases aligning to TRBD2. Germline lookup yields CDR1 LNHDA and CDR2 SQIVND (reference sequence). The J segment lost 6 bases and the V segment lost 6 bases, leaving 6 bases of the junction unmatched. CDR3 length equals 15 residues. The CDR3 is CASSLGLAGFNEQFF. As DNA, the CDR3 is TGTGCCAGTAGCCTCGGACTAGCGGGGTTCAATGAGCAGTTCTTC.

The chain uses TRBV18 and TRBJ1-5; D might be TRBD1 (5 bases). Trimming removed 6 bases from V and 5 bases from J, with 14 bases in between. This CDR3 has 14 amino acids. Germline assignment: CDR1 KGHSH and CDR2 LQKENI. The CDR3 reads CASSLDSGDQPQHF. Written as DNA, the CDR3 is TGTGCCAGCTCTCTCGACAGTGGGGATCAGCCCCAGCATTTT.

V is TRBV19 and J is TRBJ2-1; 13 bases map to TRBD2. The V and J ends lost 3 bases and 1 base, in that order; junction bases with no gene match: 3. The CDR3 is made up of 17 amino acids. CDR1 and CDR2 from the germline V gene are LNHDA and SQIVND (reference sequence). The DNA of the CDR3 is TGTGCCAGTAGTATCGGACTAGCGGGAGTTTCCTACAATGAGCAGTTCTTC. Translation: CASSIGLAGVSYNEQFF.

This chain links TRBV6-6 with TRBJ1-2; D gene ambiguous. CDR3 size: 12 residues. CDR1 MNHNY and CDR2 SVGAGI come from the germline V gene (reference sequence). The V gene lost 2 bases and the J gene lost 6 bases, with 7 bases spanning the gap. CDR3 loop: CASSYRGDGYTF. The CDR3 nucleotides are TGTGCCAGCAGTTACCGGGGAGATGGCTACACCTTC.

In this sample, this clone turned up once. The V and J genes are TRBV19 and TRBJ2-5, with 13 bases identical to TRBD2. Trimming took 4 bases from V and 5 from J; bases not matched to a gene: 10. CDR1 LNHDA and CDR2 SQIVND come from the germline V gene (reference sequence). This CDR3 comprises 17 residues. In nucleotides, the CDR3 is TGTGCCAGTAGTACGGGGACTAGCGGGACCCCGGAGGAGACCCAGTACTTC. Translation gives CASSTGTSGTPEETQYF.

The gene calls are TRBV5-8 and TRBJ2-3; 7 bases are shared with TRBD2. CDR1 SGHTS and CDR2 YDEGEE come from the germline V gene. This CDR3 contains 16 residues. J lost 2 bases, V lost 4 bases, and 10 bases had no gene match. CDR3 amino acids: CASSRLFGTITDTQYF. CDR3 bases: TGTGCCAGCAGCCGTCTTTTTGGGACTATCACAGATACGCAGTATTTT.

The gene calls are TRBV9 and TRBJ2-7, with 11 nucleotides matching TRBD2. The CDR3 extends over 14 amino acids. Trimming removed 1 base from V and 6 bases from J; junction bases left unmatched: 3. The germline CDR1 and CDR2 sequences are SGDLS and YYNGEE. The CDR3 sequence: CASSVLAGGGEQYF. CDR3 DNA sequence: TGTGCCAGCAGCGTACTAGCGGGAGGAGGCGAGCAGTACTTC.

V usage is TRBV15 and J usage is TRBJ1-2; D unclear. CDR3 length: 13 amino acids. Germline loops: CDR1 LNHNV, CDR2 YYDKDF (reference sequence). The ends were cut back, 3 bases at V and 8 bases at J, with 13 bases in the middle. CDR3 sequence: CATSSGIKRGYTF. The CDR3 region has the DNA TGTGCCACCAGCAGCGGGATAAAACGCGGCTACACCTTC. Full variable domain (missing parts from reference TRBV15 and TRBJ1-2): DAMVIQNPRYQVTQFGKPVTLSCSQTLNHNVMYWYQQKSSQAPKLLFHYYDKDFNNEADTPDNFQSRRPNTSFCFLDIRSPGLGDTAMYLCATSSGIKRGYTFGSGTRLTVV.

The chain uses TRBV5-1 and TRBJ1-1; 8 bases are a match to TRBD1. Per the germline V gene, CDR1 is SGHRS and CDR2 is YFSETQ. The V segment lost 1 base and the J segment 1 base; nucleotides outside the gene matches: 6. The CDR3 is 16 residues long. For the CDR3, the DNA is TGCGCCAGCAGCTTGCATCACGGGACAGGGAACACTGAAGCTTTCTTT. Protein: CASSLHHGTGNTEAFF.

The chain links TRBV5-1 to TRBJ2-7; TRBD1 aligns across 8 bases. The CDR3 sequence is 14 residues long. The ends lost 4 bases at V and 0 bases at J; junction bases unmatched: 3. CDR1 is SGHRS, CDR2 YFSETQ, per germline. CDR3 sequence: CASSRGQDSYEQYV. CDR3 bases: TGCGCCAGCAGCCGGGGACAGGACTCCTACGAGCAGTACGTC.

This clone showed up just once. The gene calls are TRBV11-3 and TRBJ2-2; D ambiguous. Germline-derived CDR1 and CDR2 are SGHNT and YENEEA. The CDR3 is made up of 14 amino acids. V was shortened by 4 bases and J by 3 bases, with 9 bases between the two germline ends. CDR3 nucleotides: TGTGCCAGCAGCTCCCATAGTGACACCGGGGAGCTGTTTTTT. As protein: CASSSHSDTGELFF.

The V and J genes are TRBV4-1 and TRBJ2-7; possible D gene TRBD2, 7 bases. The CDR3 has 16 residues. Germline CDR1 MGHRA, CDR2 YSYEKL. V lost 0 bases, J lost 2 bases, and 14 bases lay in between. The CDR3 DNA reads TGCGCCAGCAGCCAAGAGGGAGGGGGGCCAGCCTACGAGCAGTACTTC. Translated: CASSQEGGGPAYEQYF.

For this clone: One end of the junction fails to match germline, which may point to a read error. V usage is TRBV7-7 and J usage is TRBJ2-1; D may be TRBD2 (6 bases). Germline V gene lookup returns CDR1 SSHAT and CDR2 FNYEAQ (reference sequence). The CDR3 extends over 15 amino acids. The CDR3 sequence is CASSLDGSTYNEQFF. Written as DNA, the CDR3 is TGTGCTAGCAGCTTGGACGGGAGTACCTACAATGAGCAGTTCTTC.

The chain links TRBV20-1 to TRBJ2-5; perhaps TRBD2 as D (6 bases). The CDR3 is made up of 11 amino acids. V dropped 7 bases and J dropped 12 bases, with 18 bases sitting between them. Germline CDR1 is DFQATT and CDR2 is SNEGSKA (reference sequence). The CDR3 region is CSVKPGAWEYF. CDR3 DNA: TGCAGTGTAAAACCGGGAGCTTGGGAGTACTTC.